The rows below give T cell receptor beta chains drawn from one sample of a study of PD-L1 blockade in urothelial cancer. Sequenced by immunoSEQ multiplex PCR; TCRdb stores in-frame clones only, minus some. The sample holds tens of thousands of clones, 87% seen once. The sample here was PBMCs, taken around atezolizumab (anti-PD-L1) treatment. These receptors were obtained from a woman aged 70-85 years with urothelial cancer. The CDR3 runs from the conserved cysteine through the conserved F or W. D genes are given only for firm matches. Clone size is shown for a subset of rows, as once, few, many or a class of expanded clone.

CDR3 DNA	CDR3 protein	CDR3 length	clone size	J gene	D gene	V gene
TGTGCCAGCAGCGCCGGTGGTCAGCCCCAGCATTTT	CASSAGGQPQHF	12	NA	TRBJ1-5	NA	TRBV28
TGTGCCAGCAGCCAGGTTCGAGGGAGCGATGAAAAACTGTTTTTT	CASSQVRGSDEKLFF	15	NA	TRBJ1-4	NA	TRBV7-2
TGTGCCAGCAGTGATGGCAGGGTGTATAATTCACCCCTCCACTTT	CASSDGRVYNSPLHF	15	few	TRBJ1-6	NA	TRBV2
TGTGCCAGTAGTTCCCGACAAACCACAGATACGCAGTATTTT	CASSSRQTTDTQYF	14	NA	TRBJ2-3	NA	TRBV19
TGTGCCAGCAGCTGGGGACAGGGGCAGGTCGAGCAGTACTTC	CASSWGQGQVEQYF	14	NA	TRBJ2-7	TRBD1	TRBV11-2
TGTGCCAGCAGTGACTACAGGGGGTACCAAGAGACCCAGTACTTC	CASSDYRGYQETQYF	15	NA	TRBJ2-5	TRBD1	TRBV6-6
TGCAGCGCCCTCCGCGGGAATCGGAACACTGAAGCTTTCTTT	CSALRGNRNTEAFF	14	NA	TRBJ1-1	NA	TRBV29-1
TGCAGTGCTGAGACGGGACTCGGGCAGTACTTC	CSAETGLGQYF	11	NA	TRBJ2-7	NA	TRBV20-1
TGCGCCAGCAGCCCGTTGGACAGGGGCAGCACAGATACGCAGTATTTT	CASSPLDRGSTDTQYF	16	NA	TRBJ2-3	TRBD1	TRBV5-1
TGTGCCAGCAGCTCCTGGACAGGCGCGGAGACCCAGTACTTC	CASSSWTGAETQYF	14	NA	TRBJ2-5	TRBD1	TRBV13
TGTGCCAGTAGTATAGGAGAGGGTGCTGAAGCTTTCTTT	CASSIGEGAEAFF	13	NA	TRBJ1-1	NA	TRBV19
TGTGCCAGCAGCCAAGATACAGGGGGGGGCCAGCCCCAGCATTTT	CASSQDTGGGQPQHF	15	NA	TRBJ1-5	TRBD1	TRBV9
TGTGCCAGCAGCCCCCAGGTGCCAGCGGGAGGTTGGACCGGGGAGCTGTTTTTT	CASSPQVPAGGWTGELFF	18	medium-sized	TRBJ2-2	TRBD2	TRBV27
TGTGCCAGTAGTCCGACCGGGACTTCGGGCTACACCTTC	CASSPTGTSGYTF	13	NA	TRBJ1-2	NA	TRBV19
TGTGCCATCAGTGAGGCTGTCAGGGAGGACGAGCAGTACTTC	CAISEAVREDEQYF	14	NA	TRBJ2-7	NA	TRBV10-3
TGTGCCAGCGGGCTTCCGGGGGAGGAGTACGAGCAGTACTTC	CASGLPGEEYEQYF	14	once	TRBJ2-7	NA	TRBV7-2
TGTGCCAGCAGTATACCGAACAGGGATCCTGAAGCTTTCTTT	CASSIPNRDPEAFF	14	NA	TRBJ1-1	NA	TRBV27
TGTGCCAGCAGGATGGGGGGGGATGGCAATCAGCCCCAGCATTTT	CASRMGGDGNQPQHF	15	NA	TRBJ1-5	NA	TRBV6-5